The source of this T cell receptor beta chain is a study of technical replicates of blood from a handful of donors. Method: immunoSEQ multiplex PCR; TCRdb's copy keeps in-frame clones and lacks some. The sample has about 74,000 clones, approximately 75% seen once. The specimen sequenced was PBMCs. The source of this sequence is a human donor in good health. Some clones in this sample may be carry-over from other donors' samples.

In nucleotides, the CDR3 is TGCGCCAGCAGTCGATTACAGGGTGGTGACACTGAAGCTTTCTTT. Translated: CASSRLQGGDTEAFF. The chain carries TRBV4-3 and TRBJ1-1; weak D call: TRBD1 (6 bases). The CDR3 runs 15 residues. CDR1 is LGHNA, CDR2 YSLEER, per germline. The V and J ends lost 6 bases and 3 bases respectively, with 17 bases between them.